These 15 T cell receptor beta chains were sequenced from one sample in a study of blood T cells in healthy people across ages (dated by TCRdb to about 2015). The library was prepared using 5' RACE. The instrument was an Illumina HiSeq 2500. A second PCR of roughly 7 to 12 cycles was run with a J-beta primer mix and a sample-barcoded 5' primer. Starting from the raw public reads, TCRdb applied fastp trimming at Q25, assembled clones with MiXCR and retained in-frame beta chains. Every distinct CDR3 protein forms one entry, paired with its most common genes and DNA. The table for this sample lists about 640,000 distinct CDR3 sequences; 58% of them were counted only once. The top ten clones comprise around 37% of the sample. The sequencing sample was made of blood. The receptors come from a man aged 60 to 75 in good health.

This clonotype turned up a few times. CDR3 sequence reads: CSVAGTSRTDTQYF. The CDR3 DNA is TGCAGCGTTGCCGGGACTAGCCGTACAGATACGCAGTATTTT. This chain uses TRBV29-1 with TRBJ2-3, with 9 bases matching TRBD2. There are 14 residues in the CDR3. Germline CDR1 SQVTM, CDR2 ANQGSEA. The trim removed 4 bases at V and 3 bases at J, leaving 5 bases unmatched.

V is TRBV4-1 and J is TRBJ2-1, with 10 bases aligning to TRBD2. The V gene end was trimmed by 1 base and the J gene end by 5 bases; junction bases not matched to a gene: 8. The CDR3 is made up of 17 amino acids. Germline assignment: CDR1 MGHRA and CDR2 YSYEKL. CDR3 DNA sequence: TGCGCCAGCAGCCAAGCCCTATACCTAGCGGGGGACAATGAGCAGTTCTTC. Its translation: CASSQALYLAGDNEQFF.

This clonotype appeared a few times. This chain connects TRBV14 to TRBJ2-1; 10 nucleotides agree with TRBD2. Germline values: CDR1 SGHDN, CDR2 FVKESK. The CDR3 extends over 13 amino acids. V shed 5 bases and J 11 bases; nucleotides not matched to a gene: 6. CDR3 amino acids: CASSVTSGAKQFF. The CDR3 nucleotides read TGTGCCAGCAGCGTTACTAGCGGGGCGAAGCAGTTCTTC.

This chain joins TRBV10-3 and TRBJ2-3; weak D call: TRBD1 (6 bases). CDR1 and CDR2 (germline): ENHRY, SYGVKD. Trimming removed 6 bases at V and 3 bases at J, with 13 bases between. The CDR3 has 14 residues. The CDR3 DNA reads as TGTGCCATCAGGAGGGGGATTGTTACAGATACGCAGTATTTT. Translation gives CAIRRGIVTDTQYF.

The V gene is TRBV28, the J gene TRBJ2-3; 7 bases agree with TRBD1. The CDR3 runs to 15 residues. Unmatched junction bases numbered 5, after V lost 5 bases and J lost 0 bases. Per germline, CDR1 MDHEN and CDR2 SYDVKM. The CDR3 region has the DNA TGTGCCAGCAGTAGCGGACAGGATAGCACAGATACGCAGTATTTT. Amino acids: CASSSGQDSTDTQYF.

The chain recombines TRBV7-2 with TRBJ1-1, with D possibly being TRBD1 (5 bases). Germline assignment: CDR1 SGHTA and CDR2 FQGNSA. Between the trimmed V and J ends, which lost 1 base and 7 bases, there was a span of 16 bases. The CDR3 consists of 15 residues. The CDR3 DNA is TGTGCCAGCAGCTTAGGGGGGAACATGGAGCTTGAAGCTTTCTTT. Residues: CASSLGGNMELEAFF.

The J gene is TRBJ2-4, the V gene TRBV5-1; TRBD1 is a possible D gene (6 bases). The tail of the sequence fits TRBJ2-5 better, so the J call may be wrong. Germline-derived CDR1 and CDR2 are SGHRS and YFSETQ. CDR3 length: 14 residues. In DNA, the CDR3 is TGCGCCAGCAGCACCCAACAGGGACAAGAGACCCAGTACTTC. Its translation is CASSTQQGQETQYF.

V and J are TRBV9 and TRBJ2-6; weak D call: TRBD2 (6 bases). Trimming pared 0 bases from V and 4 bases from J, leaving 14 bases between. The length of the CDR3 is 17 residues. CDR1 is SGDLS, CDR2 YYNGEE, per germline. The chain's CDR3 is CASSVATAGRGANVLTF. The DNA of the CDR3 is TGTGCCAGCAGCGTAGCTACGGCGGGACGAGGGGCCAACGTCCTGACTTTC.

The chain recombines TRBV3-1 with TRBJ2-5, with a tentative D call TRBD1 (6 bases). The CDR3 contains 14 residues. Trimming left V 4 bases short and J 2 bases short, with 11 bases between. From germline, CDR1 is LGHDT and CDR2 YNNKEL (reference sequence). CDR3 protein: CASSPRDKQETQYF. CDR3 in DNA: TGTGCCAGCAGCCCCCGGGACAAGCAAGAGACCCAGTACTTC.

This clonotype has only a few counts. The chain is built from TRBV13 and TRBJ2-6, with 10 positions matching TRBD1. Germline loops: CDR1 PRHDT, CDR2 FYEKMQ (reference sequence). The J segment lost 1 base and the V segment lost 5 bases, leaving 8 bases of the junction unmatched. The CDR3 covers 18 residues. CDR3 bases: TGTGCCAGCAGCGAGCGGGACAGGGGATCGTCTGGGGCCAACGTCCTGACTTTC. Translating gives CASSERDRGSSGANVLTF.

The chain carries TRBV28 and TRBJ2-6; D is undetermined. The CDR3 is made up of 16 amino acids. The germline V and J ends were trimmed by 5 bases and 2 bases, with 13 bases remaining between them. Germline CDR1 MDHEN, CDR2 SYDVKM. The CDR3 loop reads CASSAPDLPGANVLTF. Written as DNA, the CDR3 is TGTGCCAGCAGTGCGCCGGATCTGCCTGGGGCCAACGTCCTGACTTTC.

This clonotype was recorded a few times. The V and J genes are TRBV18 and TRBJ2-7; TRBD1 matches at 9 bases. Germline trimming cut 5 bases from V and 0 bases from J; bases unmatched to any gene: 5. Germline V gene sequence: CDR1 KGHSH, CDR2 LQKENI. This CDR3 is built from 15 residues. The CDR3 DNA sequence: TGTGCCAGCTCAACCCGGGACAGGGTCTCCTACGAGCAGTACTTC. This codes for CASSTRDRVSYEQYF.

The chain links TRBV4-1 to TRBJ2-4; the match to TRBD2 covers 11 bases. The junction had 3 bases not matched to a gene; V was cut back by 2 bases and J by 6 bases. Germline CDR1 reads MGHRA; CDR2 reads YSYEKL. The CDR3 contains 15 residues. CDR3 amino acids: CASSQILAGGNIQYF. The CDR3 coding sequence is TGCGCCAGCAGCCAAATCCTAGCGGGGGGAAACATTCAGTACTTC.

The chain has TRBV6-1 and TRBJ1-1; TRBD1 agrees at 9 bases. Germline V gene lookup returns CDR1 MNHNS and CDR2 SASEGT. V lost 11 bases to trimming and J lost 4 bases; unmatched junction nucleotides: 8. The CDR3 consists of 13 residues. CDR3 in amino acids: CAGTLTGGTEAFF. Written as DNA, the CDR3 is TGTGCCGGAACCTTGACAGGGGGCACTGAAGCTTTCTTT.

The chain couples TRBV27 to TRBJ2-6; D is unresolved. Germline CDR1 and CDR2: MNHEY and SMNVEV (reference sequence). The CDR3 spans 15 residues. V was shortened by 5 bases and J by 0 bases, with 8 bases between the two germline ends. The CDR3 reads CASSPPDSGANVLTF. CDR3 bases: TGTGCCAGCAGTCCTCCCGACTCTGGGGCCAACGTCCTGACTTTC.